Listed here are 2 T cell receptor beta chains from one sample, sequenced in a study of blood T cell repertoires in COVID-19. The repertoire was sequenced with immunoSEQ multiplex PCR; TCRdb's copy has only in-frame clones and lacks some. This repertoire shows about 120,000 clones, approximately 81% found once; its top ten account for approximately 1.5%. The sample was peripheral blood. The receptors originated from a man aged 40-50 years with acute or convalescent COVID-19.

The CDR3 DNA reads TGTGCCAGCAGTGACGGGCCCCGACAGGGACATGAGCAGTTCTTC. Translating gives CASSDGPRQGHEQFF. The chain is built from TRBV6-4 and TRBJ2-1, with 7 nucleotides matching TRBD1. V was clipped by 2 bases and J by 8 bases; unmatched bases: 9. There are 15 residues in the CDR3. The germline gives CDR1 MRHNA, CDR2 SNTAGT.

This clone was seen a handful of times. V is TRBV6-5 and J is TRBJ2-7; the match to TRBD1 covers 10 bases. Germline CDR1 reads MNHEY; CDR2 reads SVGAGI. The junction had 5 bases not matched to a gene; V was cut back by 6 bases and J by 3 bases. The CDR3 extends over 14 amino acids. CDR3 sequence reads: CASSDRGQLYEQYF. CDR3 nucleotides: TGTGCCAGCAGCGACAGGGGGCAGCTCTACGAGCAGTACTTC.